Presented here are 14 T cell receptor beta chains from one specimen sequenced in a study of control samples from healthy donors and cancer patients (dated by TCRdb to the early 2020s). Libraries were prepared through the immunoSEQ multiplex PCR assay. TCRdb provides this immuneACCESS table in a form limited to in-frame rearrangements. Some clones are lacking; in checked studies, under half of them reflect an unresolved V gene, and why the rest are absent is not known. This sample holds more than 110,000 clones; roughly 92% were observed only once. About 11% of the sample is in the top ten clones. Sequenced input: blood. Every receptor here comes from a man aged 30-40 years in good health.

The V gene is TRBV10-2, the J gene TRBJ2-2; 13 bases agree with TRBD2. Germline V gene data show CDR1 as WSHSY and CDR2 as SAAADI. The length of the CDR3 is 18 residues. J was trimmed by 6 bases and V by 6 bases; bases with no gene match: 13. The CDR3 region has the DNA TGCGCCAGCAGGAACGTACTACGGACTAGCGGGAGCTCCGGGGAGCTGTTTTTT. Translation gives CASRNVLRTSGSSGELFF.

The chain employs TRBV10-3 and TRBJ1-1; no clear D. From germline, CDR1 is ENHRY and CDR2 SYGVKD. Trimming took 1 base from V and 7 from J, leaving 13 bases between them. The CDR3 is 14 amino acids. The CDR3 reads CAISEFQTGDEAFF. The CDR3 DNA follows: TGTGCCATCAGTGAGTTCCAGACCGGGGATGAAGCTTTCTTT.

The sample holds a few counts of this clone. This chain links TRBV6-5 with TRBJ2-3; 8 nucleotides match TRBD2. The length of the CDR3 is 15 residues. V shed 7 bases and J 0 bases; nucleotides not matched to a gene: 6. Germline V gene lookup returns CDR1 MNHEY and CDR2 SVGAGI. CDR3 bases: TGTGCCAGCAACTCGGCTAGCGGGAGCACAGATACGCAGTATTTT. It specifies CASNSASGSTDTQYF.

V gene TRBV6-5 combines with J gene TRBJ1-1; D is perhaps TRBD1 (5 bases). CDR3 length: 13 amino acids. CDR1 and CDR2 from the germline V gene are MNHEY and SVGAGI. The V and J ends lost 8 bases and 4 bases respectively, with 14 bases between them. The CDR3: CASAGSGGTEAFF. The CDR3 nucleotides read TGTGCCAGCGCAGGGTCAGGTGGCACTGAAGCTTTCTTT.

This clone was recorded only once. The chain uses TRBV7-9 and TRBJ2-1; D possibly corresponds to TRBD2 (6 bases). The length of the CDR3 is 16 residues. V dropped 5 bases and J dropped 8 bases, with 22 bases sitting between them. Germline V gene data show CDR1 as SEHNR and CDR2 as FQNEAQ (reference sequence). The CDR3 is CASSPKGSGGPDEQFF. Written as DNA, the CDR3 is TGTGCCAGCAGCCCCAAAGGATCCGGAGGGCCGGATGAGCAGTTCTTC.

This chain joins TRBV30 and TRBJ1-2; D is ambiguous. CDR1 and CDR2 (germline): GTSNPN, SVGIG (reference sequence). V dropped 5 bases and J dropped 6 bases, with 16 bases sitting between them. The CDR3 covers 13 residues. The CDR3 sequence is CAWETRGQHGYTF. In DNA form, the CDR3 reads TGTGCCTGGGAGACTCGCGGGCAACATGGCTACACCTTC.

The rearrangement joins TRBV15 to TRBJ1-1, with unresolved D. The germline gives CDR1 LNHNV, CDR2 YYDKDF (reference sequence). The CDR3 length is 13 residues. The V gene lost 9 bases and the J gene lost 0 bases, with 11 bases spanning the gap. The CDR3 is CATSARMNTEAFF. The DNA for the CDR3 is TGTGCCACTAGTGCCAGGATGAACACTGAAGCTTTCTTT.

The V call is TRBV7-8, the J call TRBJ2-2; D unresolved. Deletions cut 4 bases from V and 4 bases from J, with 22 bases between. The CDR3 runs to 18 residues. Germline CDR1 and CDR2: SGHVS and FQNEAQ. The CDR3 DNA reads TGTGCCAGCAGCTCGCACTCAGCCACGATACTACTCACCGGGGAGCTGTTTTTT. The encoded protein is CASSSHSATILLTGELFF.

The chain uses TRBV28 and TRBJ1-2; 10 bases are shared with TRBD1. CDR3 size: 18 residues. V trimming: 2 bases; J trimming: 3 bases; junction bases outside the gene matches: 12. The V gene's germline CDR1 is MDHEN and CDR2 SYDVKM. As DNA, the CDR3 is TGTGCCAGCAGTTTAGCGGACAGGGGGTTTTTAGTATACTATGGCTACACCTTC. It specifies CASSLADRGFLVYYGYTF.

The chain joins TRBV4-1 to TRBJ2-5; 8 bases agree with TRBD1. V lost 5 bases to trimming and J lost 5 bases; unmatched junction nucleotides: 7. This CDR3 comprises 14 residues. The germline V gene encodes CDR1 MGHRA and CDR2 YSYEKL. The CDR3 is CASSSQGAAETQYF. The CDR3, as DNA: TGCGCCAGCAGCTCCCAGGGGGCCGCGGAGACCCAGTACTTC.

The V gene is TRBV7-2, the J gene TRBJ2-5, with 9 bases lining up with TRBD2. The CDR3 covers 15 residues. V lost 0 bases to trimming and J lost 5 bases; unmatched junction nucleotides: 4. Germline CDR1 SGHTA, CDR2 FQGNSA. In DNA, the CDR3 is TGTGCCAGCAGCTTAGCTAGCGGGAGTCGGGAGACCCAGTACTTC. It specifies CASSLASGSRETQYF.

The rearrangement uses TRBV29-1 and TRBJ2-4; the D gene is possibly TRBD1 (5 bases). Germline V gives CDR1 SQVTM, CDR2 ANQGSEA. Trimming left V 5 bases short and J 1 base short, with 15 bases between. The CDR3 is 15 amino acids. CDR3 loop: CSVLGANVAKNIQYF. CDR3 nucleotides: TGCAGCGTTTTAGGGGCGAACGTGGCCAAAAACATTCAGTACTTC. Complete variable domain (other parts from reference TRBV29-1 and TRBJ2-4): SAVISQKPSRDICQRGTSLTIQCQVDSQVTMMFWYRQQPGQSLTLIATANQGSEATYESGFVIDKFPISRPNLTFSTLTVSNMSPEDSSIYLCSVLGANVAKNIQYFGAGTRLSVL.

The gene calls are TRBV19 and TRBJ1-5; D is unclear. V gave up 4 bases and J gave up 5 bases, with 15 bases separating them. The length of the CDR3 is 15 residues. The germline gives CDR1 LNHDA, CDR2 SQIVND (reference sequence). DNA for the CDR3: TGTGCCAGTAGTACCGACCCCACCCCCCATCAGCCCCAGCATTTT. Its protein is CASSTDPTPHQPQHF.

Regarding this clone: This sample includes further DNA sequences coding for the same CDR3. CDR3 DNA sequence: TGCGCCAGCAGCTTGGGAGGGGATGGCTACACCTTC. Residues: CASSLGGDGYTF. The genes are TRBV5-1 and TRBJ1-2; TRBD1 might be the D (5 bases). V shed 0 bases and J shed 6 bases, with 6 bases lying between them. The CDR3 consists of 12 residues. Germline V lookup: CDR1 SGHRS, CDR2 YFSETQ.